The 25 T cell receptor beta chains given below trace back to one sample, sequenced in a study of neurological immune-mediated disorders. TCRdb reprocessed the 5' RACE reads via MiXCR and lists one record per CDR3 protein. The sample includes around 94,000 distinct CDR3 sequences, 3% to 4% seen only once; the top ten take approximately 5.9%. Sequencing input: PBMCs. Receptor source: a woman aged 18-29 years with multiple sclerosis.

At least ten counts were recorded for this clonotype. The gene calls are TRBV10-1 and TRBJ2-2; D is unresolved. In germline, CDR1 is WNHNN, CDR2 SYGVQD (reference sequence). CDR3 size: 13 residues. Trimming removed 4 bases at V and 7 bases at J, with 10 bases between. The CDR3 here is CASSGDRVGELFF. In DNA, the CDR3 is TGCGCCAGCAGTGGAGACCGGGTCGGGGAGCTGTTTTTT.

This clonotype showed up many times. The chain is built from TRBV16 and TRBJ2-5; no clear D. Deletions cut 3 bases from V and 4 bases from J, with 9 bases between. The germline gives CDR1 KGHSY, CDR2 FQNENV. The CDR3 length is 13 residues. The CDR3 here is CASSQGNIETQYF. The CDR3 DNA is TGTGCCAGCAGCCAGGGGAACATAGAGACCCAGTACTTC.

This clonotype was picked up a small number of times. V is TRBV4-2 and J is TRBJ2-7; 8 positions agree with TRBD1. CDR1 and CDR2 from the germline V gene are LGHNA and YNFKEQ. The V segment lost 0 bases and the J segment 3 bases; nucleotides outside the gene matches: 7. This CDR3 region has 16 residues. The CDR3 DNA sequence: TGTGCCAGCAGCCAAGATAGACAGGGGAATTACTACGAGCAGTACTTC. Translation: CASSQDRQGNYYEQYF.

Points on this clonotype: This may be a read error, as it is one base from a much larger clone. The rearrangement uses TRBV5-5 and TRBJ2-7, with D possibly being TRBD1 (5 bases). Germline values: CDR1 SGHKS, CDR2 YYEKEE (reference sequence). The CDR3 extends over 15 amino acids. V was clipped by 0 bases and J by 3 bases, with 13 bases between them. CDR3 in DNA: TGTGCCAGCAGCTTGGCGAGGCAGGGCGACTACGAGCAGTACTTC. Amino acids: CASSLARQGDYEQYF.

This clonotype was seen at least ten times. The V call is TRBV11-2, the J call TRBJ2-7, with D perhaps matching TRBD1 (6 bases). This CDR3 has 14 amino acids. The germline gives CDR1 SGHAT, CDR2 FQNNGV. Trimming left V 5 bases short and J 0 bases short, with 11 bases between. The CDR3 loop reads CASSRTAASYEQYF. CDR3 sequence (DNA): TGTGCCAGCAGCCGGACAGCCGCCTCCTACGAGCAGTACTTC.

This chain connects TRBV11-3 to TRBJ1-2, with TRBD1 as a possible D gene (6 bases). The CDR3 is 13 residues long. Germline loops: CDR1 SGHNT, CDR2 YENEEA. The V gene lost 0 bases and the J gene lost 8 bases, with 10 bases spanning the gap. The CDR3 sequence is CASSLDGGIGYTF. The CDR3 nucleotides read TGTGCCAGCAGCTTAGATGGGGGCATCGGCTACACCTTC.

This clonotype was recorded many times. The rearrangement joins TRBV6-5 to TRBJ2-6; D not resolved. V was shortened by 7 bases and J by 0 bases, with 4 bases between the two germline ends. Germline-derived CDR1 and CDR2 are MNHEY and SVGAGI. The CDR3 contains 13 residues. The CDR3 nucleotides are TGTGCCAGCATGGTCTCTGGGGCCAACGTCCTGACTTTC. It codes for CASMVSGANVLTF.

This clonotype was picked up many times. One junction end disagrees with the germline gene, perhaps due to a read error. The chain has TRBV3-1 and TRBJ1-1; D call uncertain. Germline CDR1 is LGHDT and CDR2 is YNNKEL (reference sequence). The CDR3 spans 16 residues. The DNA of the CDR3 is TGTGCCAGCAGCGAAGACCGATGGACGGAGAACACTGAAGCTTTCTTT. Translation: CASSEDRWTENTEAFF.

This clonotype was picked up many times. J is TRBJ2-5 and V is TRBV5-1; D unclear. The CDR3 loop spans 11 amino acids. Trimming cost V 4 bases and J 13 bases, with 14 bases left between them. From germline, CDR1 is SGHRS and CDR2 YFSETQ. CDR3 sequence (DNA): TGCGCCAGCAGCGCAGGAGTGGGTTGGTACTTC. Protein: CASSAGVGWYF.

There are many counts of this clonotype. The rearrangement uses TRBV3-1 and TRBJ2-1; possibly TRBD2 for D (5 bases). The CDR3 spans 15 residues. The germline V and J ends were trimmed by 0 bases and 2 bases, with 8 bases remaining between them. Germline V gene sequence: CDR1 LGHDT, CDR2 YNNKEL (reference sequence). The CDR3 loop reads CASSQDRSAYNEQFF. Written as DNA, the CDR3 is TGTGCCAGCAGCCAAGACCGTAGCGCCTACAATGAGCAGTTCTTC.

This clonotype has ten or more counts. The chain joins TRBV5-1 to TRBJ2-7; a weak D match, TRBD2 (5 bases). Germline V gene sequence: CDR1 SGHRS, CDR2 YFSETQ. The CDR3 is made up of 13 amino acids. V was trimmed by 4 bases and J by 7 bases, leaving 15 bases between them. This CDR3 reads CASSLTPPGEQYF. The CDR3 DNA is TGCGCCAGCAGCCTCACGCCCCCGGGGGAGCAGTACTTC.

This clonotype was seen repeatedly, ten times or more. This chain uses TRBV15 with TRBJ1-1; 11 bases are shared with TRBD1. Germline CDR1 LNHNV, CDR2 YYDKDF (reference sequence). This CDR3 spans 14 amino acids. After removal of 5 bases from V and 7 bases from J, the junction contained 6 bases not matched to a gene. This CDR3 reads CATSSGTGGFEAFF. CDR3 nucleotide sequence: TGTGCCACCAGCTCCGGGACAGGGGGATTTGAAGCTTTCTTT.

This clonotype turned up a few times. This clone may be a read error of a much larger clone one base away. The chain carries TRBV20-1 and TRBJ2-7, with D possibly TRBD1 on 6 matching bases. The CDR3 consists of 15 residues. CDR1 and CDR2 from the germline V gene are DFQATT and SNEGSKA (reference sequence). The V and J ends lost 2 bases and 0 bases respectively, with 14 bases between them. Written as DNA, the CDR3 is TGCAGTGCTAGACACATTCAGGGGCCCTCCTACGAGCAGTACTTC. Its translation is CSARHIQGPSYEQYF.

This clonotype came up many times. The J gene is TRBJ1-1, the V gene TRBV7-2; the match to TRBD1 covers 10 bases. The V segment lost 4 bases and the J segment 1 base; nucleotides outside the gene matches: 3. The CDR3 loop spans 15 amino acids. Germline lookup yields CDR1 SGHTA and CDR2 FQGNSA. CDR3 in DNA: TGTGCCAGCAGCTCGGGACAGGGGACGAACACTGAAGCTTTCTTT. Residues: CASSSGQGTNTEAFF.

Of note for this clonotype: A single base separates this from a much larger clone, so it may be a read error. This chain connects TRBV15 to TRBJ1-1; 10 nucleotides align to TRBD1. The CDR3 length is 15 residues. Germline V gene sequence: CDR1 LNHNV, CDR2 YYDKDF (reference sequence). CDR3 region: CATSRTGQGGTAAFF. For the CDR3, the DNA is TGTGCCACCAGCAGGACCGGACAGGGGGGGACTGCAGCTTTCTTT.

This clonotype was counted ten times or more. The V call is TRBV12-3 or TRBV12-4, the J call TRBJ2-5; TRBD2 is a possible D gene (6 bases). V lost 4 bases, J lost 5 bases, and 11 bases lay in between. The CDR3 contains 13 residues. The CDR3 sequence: CASSSLAFETQYF. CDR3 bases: TGTGCCAGCAGTTCCCTAGCGTTCGAGACCCAGTACTTC.

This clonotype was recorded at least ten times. Written as DNA, the CDR3 is TGCAGTGTCGTACGGACAGGCATCACAGATACGCAGTATTTT. Its translation is CSVVRTGITDTQYF. This chain joins TRBV20-1 and TRBJ2-3, with 7 nucleotides matching TRBD1. Trimming removed 7 bases from V and 2 bases from J; junction bases left unmatched: 9. CDR1 is DFQATT and CDR2 is SNEGSKA in the germline V gene (reference sequence). The CDR3 totals 14 residues.

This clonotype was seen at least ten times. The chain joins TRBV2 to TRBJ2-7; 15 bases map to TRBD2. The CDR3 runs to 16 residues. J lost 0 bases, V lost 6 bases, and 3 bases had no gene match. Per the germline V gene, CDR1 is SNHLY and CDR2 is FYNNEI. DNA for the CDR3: TGTGCCAGCAGACCGGGACTAGCGGGAGGCTCCTACGAGCAGTACTTC. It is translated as CASRPGLAGGSYEQYF.

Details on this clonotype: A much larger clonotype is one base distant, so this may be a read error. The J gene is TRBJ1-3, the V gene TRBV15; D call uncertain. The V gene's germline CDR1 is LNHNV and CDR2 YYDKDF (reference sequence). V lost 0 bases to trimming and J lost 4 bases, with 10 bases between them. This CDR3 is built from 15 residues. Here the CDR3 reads CATSRDRSAGNTIYF. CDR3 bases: TGTGCCACCAGCAGAGATCGGTCAGCCGGAAACACCATATATTTT.

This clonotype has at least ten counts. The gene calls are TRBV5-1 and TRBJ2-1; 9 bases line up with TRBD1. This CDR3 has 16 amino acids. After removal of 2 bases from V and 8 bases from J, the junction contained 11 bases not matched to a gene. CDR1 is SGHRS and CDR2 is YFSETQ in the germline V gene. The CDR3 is CASSFGWDRAVDEQFF. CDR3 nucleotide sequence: TGCGCCAGCAGCTTCGGGTGGGACAGGGCCGTGGATGAGCAGTTCTTC.

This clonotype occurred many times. CDR3: CASSQGTDKAFF. The DNA for the CDR3 is TGTGCCAGCAGCCAGGGTACAGATAAAGCTTTCTTT. The chain uses TRBV3-1 and TRBJ1-1, with unresolved D. Trimming shortened V by 3 bases and J by 9 bases, and 11 bases separated the two germline ends. The CDR3 runs 12 residues. In germline, CDR1 is LGHDT, CDR2 YNNKEL (reference sequence).

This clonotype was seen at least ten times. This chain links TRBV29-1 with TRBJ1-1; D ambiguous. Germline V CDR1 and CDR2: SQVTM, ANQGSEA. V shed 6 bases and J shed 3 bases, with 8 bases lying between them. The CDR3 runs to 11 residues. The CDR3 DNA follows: TGCAGCGTATCCCTGGACACTGAAGCTTTCTTT. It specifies CSVSLDTEAFF.

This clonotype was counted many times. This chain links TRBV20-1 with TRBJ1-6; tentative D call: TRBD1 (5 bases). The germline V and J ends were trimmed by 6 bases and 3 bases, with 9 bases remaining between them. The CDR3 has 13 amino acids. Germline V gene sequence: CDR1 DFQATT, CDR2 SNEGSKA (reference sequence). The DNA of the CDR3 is TGCAGTGCCCGGGACCGCTATAATTCACCCCTCCACTTT. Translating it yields CSARDRYNSPLHF.

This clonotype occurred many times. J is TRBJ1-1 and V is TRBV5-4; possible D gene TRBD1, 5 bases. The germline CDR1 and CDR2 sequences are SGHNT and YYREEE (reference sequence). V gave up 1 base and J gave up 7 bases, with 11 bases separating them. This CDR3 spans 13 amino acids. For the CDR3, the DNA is TGTGCCAGCAGCTTGACCGGGGCAGATGAAGCTTTCTTT. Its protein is CASSLTGADEAFF.

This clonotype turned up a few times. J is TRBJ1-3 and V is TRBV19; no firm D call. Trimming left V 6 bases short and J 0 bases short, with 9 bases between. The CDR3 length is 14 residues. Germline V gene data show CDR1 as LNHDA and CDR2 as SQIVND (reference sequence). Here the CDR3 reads CASRPDGSGNTIYF. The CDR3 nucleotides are TGTGCCAGTAGACCGGACGGCTCTGGAAACACCATATATTTT.